Presented here are 31 T cell receptor beta chains from one specimen sequenced in a study of T cells in Graves' hyperthyroidism and ophthalmopathy. What was amplified from RNA transcripts were TCR beta CDR3 regions. In the first-round RT-PCR of the TCR CDR3, the HTBI primer set was used. TCRdb recomputed calls from the multiplex PCR reads with MiXCR, one row per CDR3 protein. Among approximately 700,000 distinct CDR3 sequences, over 15% were seen once, and the ten largest hold around 7.7%. Sequenced sample: blood. The receptors originated from a man younger than 35 with Graves' hyperthyroidism.

This sequence joins TRBV6-9 and TRBJ2-3; TRBD2 aligns across 7 bases. The CDR3 loop spans 14 amino acids. CDR1 is MNHGY, CDR2 SVAAGI, per germline. V dropped 3 bases and J dropped 3; count of bases not matched to a gene: 3. As DNA, the CDR3 is TGTGCCAGCAGTTACGCGGGAGTGACAGATACGCAGTATTTT. Translated: CASSYAGVTDTQYF.

In this sample, this clonotype turned up a few times. This chain joins TRBV5-1 and TRBJ2-7, with TRBD1 matching over 7 bases. With V trimmed by 7 bases and J by 7 bases, 11 bases remained unmatched. This CDR3 contains 13 residues. CDR1 and CDR2 from the germline V gene are SGHRS and YFSETQ. CDR3 protein: CASRMTGKGEQYF. Here the CDR3 DNA reads TGCGCCAGCCGAATGACAGGGAAAGGGGAGCAGTACTTC.

This clonotype turned up a few times. The chain joins TRBV10-3 to TRBJ2-7; D gene unclear. CDR3 length: 13 residues. Per the germline V gene, CDR1 is ENHRY and CDR2 is SYGVKD. V dropped 10 bases and J dropped 0 bases, with 13 bases sitting between them. The CDR3 DNA is TGTGCCACCCTCCGTCCCAGCTCCTACGAGCAGTACTTC. It translates to CATLRPSSYEQYF.

This chain joins TRBV7-3 and TRBJ2-1, with D unclear. From germline, CDR1 is SGHTA and CDR2 FQGTGA. This CDR3 region has 13 residues. With 5 bases removed from V and 10 bases from J, the gap between germline ends came to 15 bases. The CDR3, as DNA: TGTGCCAGCAGCCCCAGCCCAGGAAAGGAGCAGTTCTTC. Its translation is CASSPSPGKEQFF.

This clonotype was observed a few times. Sequence at one end of the junction differs from germline and may be a read error. The rearrangement joins TRBV7-2 to TRBJ2-1; D perhaps matches TRBD2 (6 bases). This CDR3 has 15 residues. Germline CDR1 SGHTA, CDR2 FQGNSA. The CDR3 loop is CAGRGFGGTYNEQFF. In nucleotides, the CDR3 is TGTGCCGGCAGAGGGTTTGGCGGGACTTACAATGAGCAGTTCTTC.

The CDR3: CSARASGAGYNSPLHF. CDR3 nucleotides: TGCAGTGCTAGAGCCTCGGGGGCGGGCTATAATTCACCCCTCCACTTT. V is TRBV20-1 and J is TRBJ1-6; a possible D gene is TRBD1 (6 bases). Germline V lookup: CDR1 DFQATT, CDR2 SNEGSKA (reference sequence). The length of the CDR3 is 16 residues. V gave up 1 base and J gave up 3 bases, with 13 bases separating them.

This clonotype was detected many times. The V and J genes are TRBV6-1 and TRBJ1-2; D gene ambiguous. Trimming left V 6 bases short and J 7 bases short, with 18 bases between. The V gene's germline CDR1 is MNHNS and CDR2 SASEGT. This CDR3 comprises 14 residues. The DNA for the CDR3 is TGTGCCAGCAGGCCTGTCCGGATGTCCTCTGGCTACACCTTC. Its translation: CASRPVRMSSGYTF.

The rearrangement links TRBV30 to TRBJ1-1; D ambiguous. Trimming took 3 bases from V and 6 from J, leaving 14 bases between them. This CDR3 has 13 residues. The germline CDR1 and CDR2 sequences are GTSNPN and SVGIG (reference sequence). The CDR3 spells CAWSVLPMSEAFF. In nucleotides, the CDR3 is TGTGCCTGGAGCGTACTCCCGATGTCTGAAGCTTTCTTT.

V usage is TRBV5-8 and J usage is TRBJ2-1; D gene ambiguous. This CDR3 spans 14 amino acids. The germline V gene encodes CDR1 SGHTS and CDR2 YDEGEE. Between the trimmed V and J ends, which lost 2 bases and 8 bases, there was a span of 14 bases. In nucleotides, the CDR3 is TGTGCCAGCAGCTTCTATCTAGGGCTGGATGAGCAGTTCTTC. Its translation: CASSFYLGLDEQFF.

This clonotype came up many times. The rearrangement links TRBV7-9 to TRBJ2-5; D is unclear. V was pared by 1 base and J by 2 bases, with 11 bases between. This CDR3 comprises 15 residues. Germline V gene data show CDR1 as SEHNR and CDR2 as FQNEAQ (reference sequence). DNA of the CDR3: TGTGCCAGCAGCTTAGGGCAGCTACTTCAAGAGACCCAGTACTTC. Translation gives CASSLGQLLQETQYF.

The chain recombines TRBV19 with TRBJ2-5; 11 nucleotides align to TRBD2. Germline values: CDR1 LNHDA, CDR2 SQIVND (reference sequence). V lost 9 bases, J lost 5 bases, and 11 bases stayed unmatched. The CDR3 consists of 15 residues. The CDR3, as DNA: TGTGCCAGGGACCATAGCGGGAGGGCCGGGGAGACCCAGTACTTC. As protein: CARDHSGRAGETQYF. Together with reference TRBV19 and TRBJ2-5, the CDR3 gives the full variable domain: DGGITQSPKYLFRKEGQNVTLSCEQNLNHDAMYWYRQDPGQGLRLIYYSQIVNDFQKGDIAEGYSVSREKKESFPLTVTSAQKNPTAFYLCARDHSGRAGETQYFGPGTRLLVL.

There are many counts of this clonotype. The chain uses TRBV6-5 and TRBJ2-1, with TRBD1 matching over 10 bases. This CDR3 is built from 17 residues. Per germline, CDR1 MNHEY and CDR2 SVGAGI. V lost 4 bases to trimming and J lost 2 bases; unmatched junction nucleotides: 8. The DNA for the CDR3 is TGTGCCAGCAGTTCCTCGACAGGGGGCTACCCCTACAATGAGCAGTTCTTC. It yields the protein CASSSSTGGYPYNEQFF.

The sample holds many counts of this clonotype. The chain uses TRBV18 and TRBJ2-1; 9 bases are shared with TRBD1. The V and J ends lost 8 bases and 6 bases, in that order; junction bases with no gene match: 2. The CDR3 contains 12 residues. From germline, CDR1 is KGHSH and CDR2 LQKENI. As DNA, the CDR3 is TGTGCCAGCGGACAGGGGTTCAATGAGCAGTTCTTC. Encoded protein: CASGQGFNEQFF.

This clonotype was counted only a few times. The CDR3 protein is CATSDPGQGNGELFF. The CDR3, as DNA: TGTGCCACCAGTGATCCGGGACAGGGGAACGGGGAGCTGTTTTTT. The genes are TRBV24-1 and TRBJ2-2, with 10 bases identical to TRBD1. Germline values: CDR1 KGHDR, CDR2 SFDVKD. With 3 bases clipped from V and 7 bases from J, the junction kept 4 bases outside the gene matches. CDR3 length: 15 residues.

The chain joins TRBV7-2 to TRBJ1-5; D might be TRBD1 (6 bases). CDR3 length: 13 residues. The germline V gene has CDR1 SGHTA and CDR2 FQGNSA. V lost 2 bases, J lost 10 bases, and 12 bases lay in between. CDR3 in amino acids: CASSLTGHGPQHF. The CDR3 DNA reads as TGTGCCAGCAGCTTAACAGGGCATGGACCCCAGCATTTT.

This clonotype was counted a few times. The V call is TRBV15, the J call TRBJ1-5; TRBD1 might be the D (5 bases). Germline V gives CDR1 LNHNV, CDR2 YYDKDF (reference sequence). This CDR3 region has 15 residues. V gave up 2 bases and J gave up 10 bases, with 18 bases separating them. Here the CDR3 DNA reads TGTGCCACCAGCAGATATGGGGATTACAGGAATCCCCAGCATTTT. Translation gives CATSRYGDYRNPQHF.

The chain has TRBV18 and TRBJ2-1; D gene uncertain. This CDR3 contains 14 residues. CDR1 and CDR2 from the germline V gene are KGHSH and LQKENI. V was shortened by 3 bases and J by 7 bases, with 13 bases between the two germline ends. The CDR3 DNA is TGTGCCAGCTCACCCCCTCCGGACGGGAATGAGCAGTTCTTC. Translation: CASSPPPDGNEQFF. Complete variable domain (other parts from reference TRBV18 and TRBJ2-1): NAGVMQNPRHLVRRRGQEARLRCSPMKGHSHVYWYRQLPEEGLKFMVYLQKENIIDESGMPKERFSAEFPKEGPSILRIQQVVRGDSAAYFCASSPPPDGNEQFFGPGTRLTVL.

V and J are TRBV2 and TRBJ2-2; either TRBD1 or TRBD2 may supply D (7 bases each). CDR1 SNHLY and CDR2 FYNNEI come from the germline V gene. V was trimmed by 3 bases and J by 4 bases, leaving 18 bases between them. The CDR3 covers 17 residues. Here the CDR3 DNA reads TGTGCCAGCAGTGACAGGGGGGGGTCCGTCGGCACCGGGGAGCTGTTTTTT. It yields the protein CASSDRGGSVGTGELFF.

The chain links TRBV27 to TRBJ1-5, with 8 bases lining up with TRBD1. V lost 2 bases to trimming and J lost 3 bases; unmatched junction nucleotides: 3. Germline CDR1 reads MNHEY; CDR2 reads SMNVEV (reference sequence). The CDR3 extends over 15 amino acids. CDR3 protein: CASSLGTGVNQPQHF. DNA for the CDR3: TGTGCCAGCAGTTTAGGGACAGGCGTCAATCAGCCCCAGCATTTT.

Many counts were recorded for this clonotype. The V call is TRBV7-9, the J call TRBJ2-5; D gene unclear. The germline V and J ends were trimmed by 1 base and 0 bases, with 9 bases remaining between them. The CDR3 has 15 amino acids. CDR1 and CDR2 (germline): SEHNR, FQNEAQ (reference sequence). DNA for the CDR3: TGTGCCAGCAGCTTAGGCGGACGCTACCAAGAGACCCAGTACTTC. Translating gives CASSLGGRYQETQYF.

The genes are TRBV16 and TRBJ1-3; 9 bases fit TRBD1. Germline values: CDR1 KGHSY, CDR2 FQNENV. The length of the CDR3 is 15 residues. Trimming took 2 bases from V and 4 from J; bases not matched to a gene: 3. CDR3 coding DNA: TGTGCCAGCAGCCAACCCGGGACAGGGGGAAACACCATATATTTT. It is translated as CASSQPGTGGNTIYF.

This clonotype appeared many times. In nucleotides, the CDR3 is TGTGCCAGTAGTGTTCCGGGACAGGGTAAGGACGAGCAGTACTTC. Translating gives CASSVPGQGKDEQYF. The rearrangement uses TRBV19 and TRBJ2-7; 9 bases map to TRBD1. Unmatched junction bases numbered 10, after V lost 5 bases and J lost 5 bases. The CDR3 contains 15 residues. CDR1 is LNHDA, CDR2 SQIVND, per germline (reference sequence).

Ten or more counts support this clonotype. The chain is built from TRBV7-2 and TRBJ2-7, with 10 bases fitting TRBD2. The CDR3 extends over 14 amino acids. Trimming at V came to 3 bases and at J to 7 bases, leaving 6 bases not matched to a gene. The V gene's germline CDR1 is SGHTA and CDR2 FQGNSA. The CDR3 here is CASSLVLAGREQYF. CDR3 nucleotide sequence: TGTGCCAGCAGCTTGGTACTAGCGGGAAGGGAGCAGTACTTC.

This clonotype has a count of ten or more. The rearrangement links TRBV6-1 to TRBJ2-7; no clear D. Looked up from germline, CDR1 is MNHNS and CDR2 is SASEGT. V was shortened by 2 bases and J by 0 bases, with 8 bases between the two germline ends. The CDR3 runs 14 residues. Here the CDR3 reads CASSEPWSSYEQYF. CDR3 nucleotides: TGTGCCAGCAGTGAACCATGGAGCTCCTACGAGCAGTACTTC.

The chain recombines TRBV28 with TRBJ2-2; TRBD1 matches 9 bases. Germline V gene data show CDR1 as MDHEN and CDR2 as SYDVKM. This CDR3 has 14 residues. J lost 7 bases, V lost 8 bases, and 8 bases had no gene match. The CDR3 loop is CASDRTGEIGELFF. The DNA for the CDR3 is TGTGCCAGCGATCGGACAGGGGAAATCGGGGAGCTGTTTTTT.

This clonotype was counted at least ten times. Here the CDR3 DNA reads TGCAGCGCCCGACAGGGGGCTCATAATGAGCAGTTCTTC. This encodes CSARQGAHNEQFF. The chain is built from TRBV29-1 and TRBJ2-1; 10 bases line up with TRBD1. J was trimmed by 7 bases and V by 7 bases; bases with no gene match: 7. Germline CDR1 SQVTM, CDR2 ANQGSEA. CDR3 length: 13 amino acids.

The CDR3 region is CASSLASPGSEQYF. DNA for the CDR3: TGTGCCAGCAGCTTAGCGTCCCCAGGGAGCGAGCAGTACTTC. The chain recombines TRBV7-9 with TRBJ2-7, with D perhaps TRBD1 or TRBD2 (5 bases each). Germline-derived CDR1 and CDR2 are SEHNR and FQNEAQ (reference sequence). The CDR3 sequence is 14 residues long. The ends were cut back, 0 bases at V and 6 bases at J, with 12 bases in the middle.

In its sample, this clonotype was seen many times. V is TRBV12-3 or TRBV12-4 and J is TRBJ2-3, with unresolved D. This CDR3 is built from 16 residues. The ends were cut back, 3 bases at V and 2 bases at J, with 15 bases in the middle. The CDR3 DNA is TGTGCCAGCAGTTTCGGGTGGAAAAGGTTCACAGATACGCAGTATTTT. It yields the protein CASSFGWKRFTDTQYF.

This clonotype appeared a few times. The chain links TRBV7-2 to TRBJ2-7; D call uncertain. The CDR3 runs to 15 residues. Trimming took 4 bases from V and 0 from J, leaving 13 bases between them. Germline values: CDR1 SGHTA, CDR2 FQGNSA. The CDR3 region has the DNA TGTGCCAGCAGCTCAAACCTCGGAAGCTCCTACGAGCAGTACTTC. Encoded protein: CASSSNLGSSYEQYF.

J is TRBJ2-3 and V is TRBV12-5, with 10 bases lining up with TRBD2. The CDR3 covers 20 residues. The ends lost 0 bases at V and 6 bases at J; junction bases unmatched: 18. Germline values: CDR1 LGHNT, CDR2 FRNRAP. Here the CDR3 DNA reads TGTGCTAGTGGTTTGGTTTACAGCGGGAGGGCACTGGGGGACCCGGATACGCAGTATTTT. It specifies CASGLVYSGRALGDPDTQYF.

As regards this clonotype: An end of the junction differs from the germline gene, which may be a read error. CDR3 nucleotides: TGTGCCGGCAGTTTAGCTAGCGGGAGTAGAGAGCAGTACTTC. Protein: CAGSLASGSREQYF. The chain uses TRBV12-3 or TRBV12-4 and TRBJ2-7; the match to TRBD2 covers 10 bases. This CDR3 has 14 residues.